This record looks at one T cell receptor (beta chain) sequence and its context. Its antigen is still unknown. The record originates from a study of CD8 T cells in ankylosing spondylitis. Study findings and constraints: Existing reports had already noted some motif variants in reactive arthritis synovial fluid and blood. Seven or eight highly homologous variants made up a TCR beta motif, and this motif appeared characteristic of ankylosing spondylitis blood. With a CD8+ phenotype, disease-linked clones were relatively rare in peripheral blood.

Quantitative barcoded 5'-RACE was used to prepare TCR beta libraries. TCRdb re-called the 5' RACE reads with MiXCR, one entry per CDR3 protein. The data hold approximately 200,000 distinct CDR3 sequences, with 10% to 15% observed a single time. Germline assignment: CDR1 GTSNPN and CDR2 SVGIG (reference sequence). The CDR3 totals 16 residues. J was trimmed by 8 bases and V by 8 bases; bases with no gene match: 19. The rearrangement uses TRBV30 and TRBJ2-1, with 9 bases matching TRBD2. The sequenced sample consisted of blood, either unsorted or a sorted T cell fraction (not recorded which). This TCR was recovered from a male donor with ankylosing spondylitis or in good health (not recorded which). CDR3 protein: CALGLVAGASGYEQFF. The CDR3 DNA follows: TGTGCCCTTGGACTGGTAGCGGGGGCCTCTGGGTATGAGCAGTTCTTC.